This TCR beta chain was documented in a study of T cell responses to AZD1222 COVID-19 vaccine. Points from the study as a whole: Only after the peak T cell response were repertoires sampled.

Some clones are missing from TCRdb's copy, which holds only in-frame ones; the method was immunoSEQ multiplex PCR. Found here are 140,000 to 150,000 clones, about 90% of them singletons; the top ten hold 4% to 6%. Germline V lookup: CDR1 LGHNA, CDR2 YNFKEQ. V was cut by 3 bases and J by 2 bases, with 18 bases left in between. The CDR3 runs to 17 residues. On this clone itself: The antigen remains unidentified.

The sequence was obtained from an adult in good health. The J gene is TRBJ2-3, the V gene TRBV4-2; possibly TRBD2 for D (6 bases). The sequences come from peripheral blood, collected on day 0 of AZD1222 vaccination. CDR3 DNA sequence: TGTGCCAGCAGCCAGAGGGGCCGGTCTAGCGCCACAGATACGCAGTATTTT. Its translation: CASSQRGRSSATDTQYF.